These T cell receptor beta chains were read from a single sample in a study of blood T cell repertoires in COVID-19. Produced via immunoSEQ multiplex PCR; TCRdb's table is partial and in-frame only. The table shows fewer than 300,000 clones, with approximately 90% occurring only once. The material sequenced was peripheral blood. These receptors were obtained from a woman aged 25 to 39 with COVID-19, enrolled during active disease. The CDR3 runs from the conserved cysteine through the conserved F or W. A D gene is named only where the DNA matches it firmly. Rows may omit the clone size; those that give it use once, few, many or a size class.

d_call j_call cdr3_length clone_size v_call cdr3_nt cdr3_aa
TRBD1 TRBJ2-4 13 - TRBV9 TGTGCCAGCAGCCGGGACAGGTCGAACATTCAGTACTTC CASSRDRSNIQYF
- TRBJ1-2 13 - TRBV12-3/TRBV12-4 TGTGCCAGCAGTCCGGACAGTCTCTATGGCTACACCTTC CASSPDSLYGYTF
- TRBJ1-5 15 once TRBV2 TGTGCCAGCAGTGAAGTTAGGGCAGGGAATCAGCCCCAGCATTTT CASSEVRAGNQPQHF
- TRBJ1-5 16 - TRBV18 TGTGCCAGCTCATCGGAGGCGGGGGCTGGCAATCAGCCCCAGCATTTT CASSSEAGAGNQPQHF
- TRBJ2-1 15 - TRBV11-2 TGTGCCAGCAGGCCTCACTACCAGCCCTACAATGAGCAGTTCTTC CASRPHYQPYNEQFF
- TRBJ2-5 14 - TRBV18 TGTGCCAGCTCACCGCTAGCGAGACAAGAGACCCAGTACTTC CASSPLARQETQYF
TRBD1 TRBJ1-5 14 - TRBV28 TGTGCCAGCAGCACCCTTACAGGGGGTCAGCCCCAGCATTTT CASSTLTGGQPQHF
TRBD2 TRBJ2-7 17 - TRBV30 TGTGCCTGGAGTGTAAAGAGGAGCGGGAGGGCCACCTACGAGCAGTACTTC CAWSVKRSGRATYEQYF
- TRBJ2-5 12 - TRBV5-4 TGTGCCAGCAGCTTGGCCCAGGAGACCCAGTACTTC CASSLAQETQYF
- TRBJ2-2 15 once TRBV9 TGTGCCAGCAGCGTTGAGGATGGGGGGACCGGGGAGCTGTTTTTT CASSVEDGGTGELFF
TRBD1 TRBJ2-7 14 - TRBV7-9 TGTGCCAGCAGCGGACAGGGGGCAACCTACGAGCAGTACTTC CASSGQGATYEQYF
TRBD2 TRBJ2-5 19 - TRBV13 TGTGCCAGCAGCTTAGTTTCCCTAGGACTAGCGGGAGGCGCGGAGACCCAGTACTTC CASSLVSLGLAGGAETQYF
TRBD2 TRBJ2-7 21 - TRBV9 TGTGCCAGCAGCGTAGGGCATAGGGGCATTGGGCTAGCGGGAGAGGTAGGCGAGCAGTACTTC CASSVGHRGIGLAGEVGEQYF
- TRBJ1-4 12 - TRBV12-5 TGTGCTAGTGGAATCACCGAGGAAAAACTGTTTTTT CASGITEEKLFF
- TRBJ1-1 13 - TRBV19 TGTGCCAGTGCACAGGGTGTGAACACTGAAGCTTTCTTT CASAQGVNTEAFF
- TRBJ2-7 12 - TRBV3-1/TRBV3-2 TGTGCCAGCAGCCAAGGGGCTTACGAGCAGTACTTC CASSQGAYEQYF
- TRBJ1-5 14 - TRBV5-6 TGTGCCAGCAGCTTGGCAGGAAACAATCAGCCCCAGCATTTT CASSLAGNNQPQHF
TRBD1 TRBJ2-5 17 once TRBV7-9 TGTGCCAGCAGCATGGGGGCAACAGGGGACCCCCAAGAGACCCAGTACTTC CASSMGATGDPQETQYF
- TRBJ1-5 14 - TRBV28 TGTGCCAGCAGTTTAGCTCAGGTGAATCAGCCCCAGCATTTT CASSLAQVNQPQHF
TRBD1 TRBJ2-7 17 - TRBV4-2 TGTGCCAGCAGCCAAGAAAGGGGGGGACAGGGATCTTCCGAGCAGTACTTC CASSQERGGQGSSEQYF
TRBD1 TRBJ1-4 15 - TRBV7-9 TGTGCCAGCAGCCCTCGACAGGGGGCCAATGAAAAACTGTTTTTT CASSPRQGANEKLFF
TRBD1 TRBJ1-3 17 - TRBV7-9 TGTGCCAGCAGCTCCCGACGGGACAGACCCTCTGGAAACACCATATATTTT CASSSRRDRPSGNTIYF
- TRBJ2-1 13 - TRBV5-1 TGCGCCAGCAGCCTGGACTACTACAATGAGCAGTTCTTC CASSLDYYNEQFF
TRBD1 TRBJ1-3 17 - TRBV11-2 TGTGCCAGCAGCCTCACAGGGGGCTACGGCCCTGGAAACACCATATATTTT CASSLTGGYGPGNTIYF
- TRBJ2-6 14 once TRBV7-9 TGTGCCAGCAGCTTAGGTACTGGGGCCAACGTCCTGACTTTC CASSLGTGANVLTF
- TRBJ2-1 11 few TRBV7-9 TGTGCCAGCAGCGTTAGTTACGAGCAGTTCTTC CASSVSYEQFF
- TRBJ1-1 11 - TRBV28 TGTGCCAGTAGATCAATTCGGGGAGCTTTCTTT CASRSIRGAFF
TRBD1 TRBJ1-1 16 - TRBV6-1 TGTGCCAGCAGTGCCCCGACGGGCAGGGGGGACACTGAAGCTTTCTTT CASSAPTGRGDTEAFF
- TRBJ2-1 16 once TRBV13 TGTGCCAGCAGCTTCGGGAGCGGCCGCTCCTACAATGAGCAGTTCTTC CASSFGSGRSYNEQFF
- TRBJ1-5 16 - TRBV28 TGTGCCAGCAGACGAGGGTACAGTATTAGCAATCAGCCCCAGCATTTT CASRRGYSISNQPQHF
- TRBJ1-6 18 - TRBV28 TGTGCCAGCAGCAGACAGATTGGGGGGAGCTCCTATAATTCACCCCTCCACTTT CASSRQIGGSSYNSPLHF
TRBD1 TRBJ2-7 17 - TRBV19 TGTGCCAGTAGTATAGGGGTCGGGACAGGGGGTTCCTACGAGCAGTACTTC CASSIGVGTGGSYEQYF
- TRBJ1-1 15 - TRBV7-2 TGTGCCAGCAGCTTAGCAGGGGCTGGGTACACTGAAGCTTTCTTT CASSLAGAGYTEAFF
- TRBJ2-3 15 - TRBV27 TGTGCCAGCACCGAAACAGGTCTTTTTTCTGATACGCAGTATTTT CASTETGLFSDTQYF
TRBD1 TRBJ1-1 16 - TRBV18 TGTGCCAGCTCACCAAGCGCAGGGGGTCTTGGCACTGAAGCTTTCTTT CASSPSAGGLGTEAFF
TRBD1 TRBJ2-7 15 - TRBV19 TGTGCCAGTAGTATCGTAGGGGACAGGAGCTACGAGCAGTACTTC CASSIVGDRSYEQYF
- TRBJ2-2 12 - TRBV7-2 TGTGCCAGCAGCCTGAACACCGGGGAGCTGTTTTTT CASSLNTGELFF
- TRBJ2-7 15 - TRBV5-1 TGCGCCAGCAGCTTTGGCCCCTCGGGGGACTACGAGCAGTACTTC CASSFGPSGDYEQYF
- TRBJ2-1 13 once TRBV19 TGTGCCAGTGCGGGCGGATTATACAATGAGCAGTTCTTC CASAGGLYNEQFF
TRBD2 TRBJ2-5 14 - TRBV7-9 TGTGCCAGCAGCTTGAGGGAGGGCTCGGAGACCCAGTACTTC CASSLREGSETQYF
- TRBJ2-2 15 - TRBV3-1/TRBV3-2 TGTGCCAGCAGCCAAGCGGGAGCGGATCCCGGGGAGCTGTTTTTT CASSQAGADPGELFF
TRBD2 TRBJ2-3 16 - TRBV9 TGTGCCAGCAGCCCCCCGAACGGCGGGAGCAAGGGTACGCAGTATTTT CASSPPNGGSKGTQYF
- TRBJ1-1 15 - TRBV11-2 TGTGCCAGCAGCTTACAACAGGGTTGGAACACTGAAGCTTTCTTT CASSLQQGWNTEAFF
- TRBJ1-1 19 - TRBV7-9 TGTGCCAGCAGCTTATTTGTCGACCTCCAGGGGACCATGAACACTGAAGCTTTCTTT CASSLFVDLQGTMNTEAFF
- TRBJ2-5 16 - TRBV28 TGTGCCAGCAGTCCCGGAGTAAAGGCTTCACAAGAGACCCAGTACTTC CASSPGVKASQETQYF
TRBD1 TRBJ1-1 14 - TRBV12-5 TGTGCTAGTGGTTTTGGGACAGGGGTAGCAGAAGCTTTCTTT CASGFGTGVAEAFF
- TRBJ1-1 15 - TRBV5-6 TGTGCCAGCAGCTCTATATACGGGTTAGACACTGAAGCTTTCTTT CASSSIYGLDTEAFF
TRBD1 TRBJ2-3 19 - TRBV28 TGTGCCAGCAGTCCCTTGGGAACCTCTTGGGGACAGGGGAGAGATACGCAGTATTTT CASSPLGTSWGQGRDTQYF
- TRBJ1-6 15 - TRBV28 TGTGCCAGCAGTGGCCGGAGCGTCGGACAGACGGTATCCCACTTT CASSGRSVGQTVSHF
TRBD2 TRBJ2-1 14 - TRBV24-1 TGTGCCACCAGTGAGAGCGGGAGACGGTATGAGCAGTTCTTC CATSESGRRYEQFF
TRBD1 TRBJ2-3 13 - TRBV12-3/TRBV12-4 TGTGCCAGCAGTTTGGATGACAGGGGAAAGCAGTATTTT CASSLDDRGKQYF
TRBD2 TRBJ2-1 18 - TRBV6-2/TRBV6-3 TGTGCCAGCAGTTACCCTAGCGGGAGGCCGAGCTCCTACAATGAGCAGTTCTTC CASSYPSGRPSSYNEQFF
- TRBJ2-7 13 - TRBV7-6 TGTGCCAGCAGCTTATCCCGCGGGGACGAGCAGTACTTC CASSLSRGDEQYF
- TRBJ1-1 14 - TRBV5-4 TGTGCCAGCAGCCCCAAACAGGGAAACACTGAAGCTTTCTTT CASSPKQGNTEAFF
- TRBJ1-2 13 - TRBV30 TGTGCCGGGGGGGCCAGGGCTAACTATGGCTACACCTTC CAGGARANYGYTF
- TRBJ1-2 14 - TRBV27 TGTGCCAGCAGTTTATCAGCCAGGGGCTATGGCTACACCTTC CASSLSARGYGYTF
TRBD1 TRBJ1-6 14 - TRBV19 TGTGCCAGTAGTACGGGACAGGGATTTTCACCCCTCCACTTT CASSTGQGFSPLHF
TRBD1 TRBJ1-1 14 - TRBV5-8 TGTGCCAGCAGCACCGGGACAGGGAGGCCGTGGGCTTTCTTT CASSTGTGRPWAFF
TRBD2 TRBJ2-3 17 - TRBV29-1 TGCAGCGCCATGGGGCTAGCGGGAGACATTAGGGCAGATACGCAGTATTTT CSAMGLAGDIRADTQYF
- TRBJ2-2 15 - TRBV15 TGTGCCACCCGTCTGGGACAACCGAACACCGGGGAGCTGTTTTTT CATRLGQPNTGELFF